This T cell receptor beta chain was sequenced in a study of T cells in localized non-small cell lung cancer. General study points: It was uninvolved adjacent lung that showed the highest T cell clonality, exceeding tumor. Only one tumor region was sequenced, so heterogeneity remains possible. The study linked higher blood T cell density to longer overall survival.

CDR3 length: 14 amino acids. Per germline, CDR1 SNHLY and CDR2 FYNNEI. Trimming took off 1 base at V and 3 bases at J, with 7 bases between the two ends. Concerning this clone: What it binds is not known.

The repertoire was sequenced with immunoSEQ multiplex PCR; TCRdb's copy has only in-frame clones and lacks some. Among 50,000 or so clones listed, around 82% were seen once. The material sequenced was PBMCs, taken before any cancer treatment. This sequence joins TRBV2 and TRBJ2-1; D call uncertain. The TCR comes from a woman aged 40-70 years with stage II lung adenocarcinoma. The DNA of the CDR3 is TGTGCCAGCAGTGAAGATGGCGTCTACAATGAGCAGTTCTTC. As protein: CASSEDGVYNEQFF.